The 20 T cell receptor beta chains reported below all come from one sample, sequenced in a study of T cell responses to AZD1222 COVID-19 vaccine. The protocol was immunoSEQ multiplex PCR, while the TCRdb copy is restricted to in-frame clones and leaves out a portion. The data hold tens of thousands of clones, with approximately 90% observed a single time. The sample consisted of peripheral blood, taken 28 days after the second AZD1222 dose. Receptor source: an adult who received the AZD1222 COVID-19 vaccine.

This chain links TRBV30 with TRBJ1-3; the match to TRBD1 covers 8 bases. V was pared by 2 bases and J by 0 bases, with 3 bases of the junction left unmatched. Germline assignment: CDR1 GTSNPN and CDR2 SVGIG (reference sequence). The CDR3 consists of 15 residues. CDR3 residues: CAWSRTGRSGNTIYF. In DNA form, the CDR3 reads TGTGCCTGGAGTAGGACAGGGCGCTCTGGAAACACCATATATTTT.

The rearrangement joins TRBV6-5 to TRBJ1-4; TRBD1 might be the D (5 bases). The V end was cut by 6 bases, the J end by 7 bases, with 15 bases between. The CDR3 loop spans 14 amino acids. The V gene's germline CDR1 is MNHEY and CDR2 SVGAGI. The CDR3 sequence is CASRQGSWGEKLFF. DNA for the CDR3: TGTGCCAGCAGGCAGGGATCGTGGGGTGAAAAACTGTTTTTT.

The chain combines TRBV28 with TRBJ1-2; D is ambiguous. The CDR3 extends over 13 amino acids. Trimming shortened V by 5 bases and J by 0 bases, and 7 bases separated the two germline ends. Germline V lookup: CDR1 MDHEN, CDR2 SYDVKM. CDR3 sequence reads: CASSPPANYGYTF. The CDR3 coding sequence is TGTGCCAGCAGTCCCCCAGCTAACTATGGCTACACCTTC.

The chain employs TRBV29-1 and TRBJ1-3; D ambiguous. The CDR3 loop spans 12 amino acids. With 4 bases removed from V and 2 bases from J, the gap between germline ends came to 6 bases. Germline V CDR1 and CDR2: SQVTM, ANQGSEA. CDR3 region: CSVVRAGNTIYF. The DNA of the CDR3 is TGCAGCGTTGTTCGGGCTGGAAACACCATATATTTT.

The CDR3 loop is CASSIRAGQDGSIQYF. Written as DNA, the CDR3 is TGTGCCAGCAGCATTAGGGCTGGACAGGATGGTAGCATTCAGTACTTC. V is TRBV7-8 and J is TRBJ2-4, with 7 bases aligning to TRBD1. V shed 5 bases and J 9 bases; nucleotides not matched to a gene: 16. From germline, CDR1 is SGHVS and CDR2 FQNEAQ. The CDR3 covers 16 residues.

The chain has TRBV6-5 and TRBJ2-1; 8 bases map to TRBD1. The CDR3 covers 15 residues. Germline loops: CDR1 MNHEY, CDR2 SVGAGI. The V segment lost 5 bases and the J segment 7 bases; nucleotides outside the gene matches: 10. The CDR3 loop reads CASSPGTGSKNEQFF. CDR3 nucleotide sequence: TGTGCCAGCAGTCCCGGGACAGGATCGAAAAATGAGCAGTTCTTC.

V gene TRBV20-1 combines with J gene TRBJ1-2; unclear D gene. This CDR3 region has 12 residues. Trimming removed 3 bases from V and 3 bases from J, with 8 bases in between. Germline values: CDR1 DFQATT, CDR2 SNEGSKA (reference sequence). CDR3 DNA: TGCAGTGCTAGTCGCAGAGACTATGGCTACACCTTC. Its translation: CSASRRDYGYTF.

This chain links TRBV10-3 with TRBJ2-3; possibly TRBD1 or TRBD2 for D (5 bases each). The CDR3 contains 12 residues. Germline CDR1 ENHRY, CDR2 SYGVKD. V was pared by 8 bases and J by 2 bases, with 8 bases between. The CDR3 sequence: CAIGDVTDTQYF. The CDR3, as DNA: TGTGCCATCGGGGACGTCACAGATACGCAGTATTTT.

The chain has TRBV7-8 and TRBJ1-5; 8 bases are a match to TRBD1. The CDR3 loop spans 18 amino acids. V lost 5 bases, J lost 1 base, and 13 bases stayed unmatched. The germline gives CDR1 SGHVS, CDR2 FQNEAQ. In DNA, the CDR3 is TGTGCCAGCAGCGAGAGTGGACAGGGAAGACACAGCAATCAGCCCCAGCATTTT. Protein sequence: CASSESGQGRHSNQPQHF.

A single count supports this clone. This chain joins TRBV7-2 and TRBJ1-2; 10 nucleotides match TRBD1. The germline CDR1 and CDR2 sequences are SGHTA and FQGNSA. The V gene end was trimmed by 2 bases and the J gene end by 7 bases; junction bases not matched to a gene: 10. CDR3 size: 16 residues. CDR3 DNA: TGTGCCAGCAGCTTACTCCGGACAGGGGGAATTGGTGGCTACACCTTC. Amino acids: CASSLLRTGGIGGYTF.

The rearrangement joins TRBV5-4 to TRBJ1-2, with TRBD1 matching 9 bases. The CDR3 has 15 residues. Trimming at V came to 4 bases and at J to 7 bases, leaving 11 bases not matched to a gene. Germline V gives CDR1 SGHNT, CDR2 YYREEE (reference sequence). CDR3 coding DNA: TGTGCCAGCAGCCTCGGTCGACAGGGGGTATTTGGCTACACCTTC. Encoded protein: CASSLGRQGVFGYTF.

In this sample, this clone turned up once. The chain couples TRBV9 to TRBJ1-1; D is uncertain. Trimming pared 4 bases from V and 0 bases from J, leaving 10 bases between. The CDR3 has 14 amino acids. Germline V gives CDR1 SGDLS, CDR2 YYNGEE. The CDR3 coding sequence is TGTGCCAGCAGCCCGACAAATTTGAACACTGAAGCTTTCTTT. This codes for CASSPTNLNTEAFF.

This clone was detected only a few times. The V gene is TRBV29-1, the J gene TRBJ2-7; a possible D gene is TRBD1 (6 bases). The CDR3 spans 15 residues. Looked up from germline, CDR1 is SQVTM and CDR2 is ANQGSEA. The V end lost 0 bases, the J end lost 7 bases, and 19 bases lay between the germline ends. CDR3 loop: CSVEDPGAETGEQYF. In DNA form, the CDR3 reads TGCAGCGTTGAAGATCCAGGGGCTGAGACGGGGGAGCAGTACTTC.

The count of this clone is one. Here the CDR3 DNA reads TGCGCCAGCAGCTTTAGGGGCGGCCAAGAGACCCAGTACTTC. Protein: CASSFRGGQETQYF. The chain has TRBV5-1 and TRBJ2-5; possible D gene TRBD1, 5 bases. Germline CDR1 is SGHRS and CDR2 is YFSETQ. This CDR3 contains 14 residues. The V gene lost 2 bases and the J gene lost 1 base, with 9 bases spanning the gap.

The V call is TRBV7-8, the J call TRBJ2-5; 9 bases map to TRBD2. V lost 7 bases to trimming and J lost 1 base; unmatched junction nucleotides: 7. The length of the CDR3 is 15 residues. Germline CDR1 is SGHVS and CDR2 is FQNEAQ. The CDR3 protein is CASTRAGGLQETQYF. CDR3 bases: TGTGCCAGCACCCGAGCGGGGGGCCTCCAAGAGACCCAGTACTTC.

As for this clone: The sample carries other DNA sequences with the same CDR3. J is TRBJ2-7 and V is TRBV27; D unresolved. The CDR3 sequence is 11 residues long. Germline CDR1 is MNHEY and CDR2 is SMNVEV (reference sequence). V lost 2 bases and J lost 4, with 3 bases in between. CDR3 amino acids: CASSLGYEQYF. The CDR3 nucleotides are TGTGCCAGCAGTTTAGGATACGAGCAGTACTTC.

CDR3 sequence reads: CASSLDGLITDTQYF. The DNA of the CDR3 is TGCGCCAGCAGCTTGGATGGACTCATCACAGATACGCAGTATTTT. The chain carries TRBV5-1 and TRBJ2-3; the D gene is possibly TRBD2 (5 bases). The germline V gene has CDR1 SGHRS and CDR2 YFSETQ. CDR3 length: 15 residues. V was clipped by 0 bases and J by 2 bases, with 10 bases between them.

The chain is built from TRBV12-3 or TRBV12-4 and TRBJ1-5; D unresolved. Trimming took 3 bases from V and 3 from J, leaving 3 bases between them. The CDR3 extends over 12 amino acids. As DNA, the CDR3 is TGTGCCAGCAGTTTTGACAATCAGCCCCAGCATTTT. Translation: CASSFDNQPQHF.

The V call is TRBV11-1, the J call TRBJ2-6; D may be TRBD1 (6 bases). V was trimmed by 2 bases and J by 6 bases, leaving 8 bases between them. This CDR3 is built from 14 residues. CDR1 is SGHAT, CDR2 FQDESV, per germline (reference sequence). The CDR3 sequence: CASSLNRAANVLTF. DNA of the CDR3: TGTGCCAGCAGCTTAAACAGGGCGGCCAACGTCCTGACTTTC.

This chain uses TRBV11-3 with TRBJ2-7; 7 bases match TRBD1. Germline trimming cut 4 bases from V and 5 bases from J; bases unmatched to any gene: 8. Germline V gene data show CDR1 as SGHNT and CDR2 as YENEEA. This CDR3 comprises 14 residues. The CDR3 sequence: CASSYTGASHEQYF. The CDR3, as DNA: TGTGCCAGCAGCTACACAGGGGCGTCCCACGAGCAGTACTTC.